This T cell receptor (beta chain) is from a study of early T cells in non-severe SARS-CoV-2 infection. Turning to the study itself: It was bulk RNA from unsorted whole blood that was sequenced, and the chains were unpaired. Study-wide results and caveats: Anti-spike CD8 specificities were favored by VDJdb matching, whose results missed private and CD4 specificities.

Germline assignment: CDR1 LGHNA and CDR2 YSLEER. V lost 0 bases to trimming and J lost 7 bases, with 10 bases between them. This CDR3 has 13 amino acids. Unique molecular identifiers were attached to individual cDNA molecules. TCRdb independently ran MiXCR on the 5' RACE reads; one entry per CDR3 protein. The table lists tens of thousands of distinct CDR3 sequences, 9% to 15% of them singletons. The table lists this clonotype with a few counts. The antigen is unknown. Input material: whole blood. This sequence was found in an adult who was a healthcare worker with PCR-confirmed SARS-CoV-2 infection or an uninfected control (not recorded which). V gene TRBV4-3 combines with J gene TRBJ2-7; possibly TRBD2 for D (6 bases). This chain's CDR3 is CASSQDLGREQYF. In DNA form, the CDR3 reads TGCGCCAGCAGCCAAGATCTGGGGAGGGAGCAGTACTTC.